The rows below give T cell receptor beta chains drawn from one sample of a study of cytomegalovirus exposure and HLA in healthy donors. The method was immunoSEQ multiplex PCR; TCRdb's version includes in-frame clones alone and lacks a portion of them. The repertoire consists of 35,000 to 50,000 clones, with 90% to 95% occurring once and the leading ten covering 5.5% to 6.5%. The specimen sequenced was PBMCs. All receptors derive from a young man in good health and CMV-seronegative. Both conserved end residues are part of each CDR3. The order of the fields is clone size, V gene, J gene, D gene, CDR3 protein, CDR3 DNA. A D gene is named only where the DNA matches it firmly. Clone size appears in some rows only: once, few, many, or a class for an expanded clone.

.	TRBV6-1	TRBJ2-1	TRBD2	CASRVAGEGNEQFF	TGTGCCAGCAGGGTAGCGGGAGAAGGGAATGAGCAGTTCTTC
.	TRBV6-1	TRBJ2-5	.	CASRPTSLQETQYF	TGTGCCAGCAGACCGACTAGTCTCCAAGAGACCCAGTACTTC
.	TRBV14	TRBJ2-5	.	CASSQSGETQYF	TGTGCCAGCAGCCAGAGCGGGGAGACCCAGTACTTC
.	TRBV19	TRBJ2-1	TRBD2	CASSNLPSGSNYEQFF	TGTGCCAGTAGCAACCTCCCCAGCGGGAGTAACTATGAGCAGTTCTTC
.	TRBV11-2	TRBJ1-5	.	CASSLDGQSGQPQHF	TGTGCCAGCAGCTTAGATGGGCAGAGCGGTCAGCCCCAGCATTTT
.	TRBV11-2	TRBJ2-1	TRBD2	CASSLALAGGYNEQFF	TGTGCCAGCAGCTTAGCCCTAGCGGGAGGTTACAATGAGCAGTTCTTC
.	TRBV5-1	TRBJ1-4	.	CASSLGGSLNEKLFF	TGCGCCAGCAGCTTGGGTGGCAGTCTTAATGAAAAACTGTTTTTT
.	TRBV18	TRBJ2-1	.	CASSPGSYNEQFF	TGTGCCAGCTCACCAGGCAGCTACAATGAGCAGTTCTTC
.	TRBV6-5	TRBJ1-2	.	CASSYRNSHGYTF	TGTGCCAGCAGTTACCGCAACAGTCATGGCTACACCTTC
.	TRBV6-6	TRBJ2-6	TRBD1	CASSSRGPSGANVLTF	TGTGCCAGCAGTTCCAGGGGGCCCTCTGGGGCCAACGTCCTGACTTTC
.	TRBV15	TRBJ2-7	TRBD2	CATSPTSGSVDEQYF	TGTGCCACCAGCCCGACTAGCGGGAGCGTCGACGAGCAGTACTTC
.	TRBV9	TRBJ2-1	.	CASSVVSGAYNEQFF	TGTGCCAGCAGCGTAGTGTCAGGCGCCTACAATGAGCAGTTCTTC
.	TRBV27	TRBJ2-2	TRBD2	CASGTRGGGELFF	TGTGCCAGCGGGACTAGGGGTGGCGGGGAGCTGTTTTTT
.	TRBV10-1	TRBJ1-4	.	CASSEEGRNEKLFF	TGCGCCAGCAGTGAGGAGGGGAGGAATGAAAAACTGTTTTTT
.	TRBV5-1	TRBJ2-5	TRBD1	CASSLDRARGTQYF	TGCGCCAGCAGCTTAGACAGGGCTCGGGGGACCCAGTACTTC
.	TRBV29-1	TRBJ1-2	TRBD1	CSVEGRGIGYTF	TGCAGCGTTGAAGGCAGGGGGATTGGCTACACCTTC
.	TRBV7-2	TRBJ2-1	TRBD2	CASSLRTSGDNEQFF	TGTGCCAGCAGCTTAAGGACTAGCGGAGACAATGAGCAGTTCTTC
few	TRBV5-4	TRBJ2-7	TRBD1	CASSPGDRGLPGYEQYF	TGTGCCAGCAGCCCGGGGGACAGGGGGCTCCCCGGGTACGAGCAGTACTTC
once	TRBV28	TRBJ2-1	TRBD2	CASSNAGTSEYNEQFF	TGTGCCAGCAGTAACGCCGGGACTAGCGAGTACAATGAGCAGTTCTTC
once	TRBV14	TRBJ1-1	TRBD1	CASSLTGATEAFF	TGTGCCAGCAGCCTGACAGGGGCCACTGAAGCTTTCTTT
.	TRBV9	TRBJ2-1	TRBD1	CASSVVGQGAYNEQFF	TGTGCCAGCAGCGTAGTGGGACAGGGGGCCTACAATGAGCAGTTCTTC
.	TRBV4-1	TRBJ2-1	TRBD2	CASSQEVSGSFREQFF	TGCGCCAGCAGCCAAGAGGTTAGCGGGAGTTTCAGAGAGCAGTTCTTC
.	TRBV6-5	TRBJ1-2	.	CASSYNRDYGYTF	TGTGCCAGCAGTTACAACAGGGACTATGGCTACACCTTC
.	TRBV7-7	TRBJ1-5	TRBD1	CASSLDRDQPQHF	TGTGCTAGCAGCTTAGACAGGGACCAGCCCCAGCATTTT
.	TRBV5-1	TRBJ2-2	TRBD1	CASSPPTGDAGELFF	TGCGCCAGCAGCCCACCGACAGGGGATGCCGGGGAGCTGTTTTTT
.	TRBV7-2	TRBJ1-4	.	CASNLRRNEKLFF	TGTGCCAGCAACCTAAGAAGAAATGAAAAACTGTTTTTT
.	TRBV7-6	TRBJ2-5	.	CASSLVGGAGETQYF	TGTGCCAGCAGCTTAGTAGGCGGCGCGGGGGAGACCCAGTACTTC
.	TRBV19	TRBJ1-1	.	CASSIMGGLTEAFF	TGTGCCAGTAGTATAATGGGGGGGCTCACTGAAGCTTTCTTT
.	TRBV9	TRBJ2-3	TRBD1	CASSVGGQSTDTQYF	TGTGCCAGCAGCGTAGGGGGACAGAGCACAGATACGCAGTATTTT
.	TRBV29-1	TRBJ2-5	.	CSVEDRDYKETQYF	TGCAGCGTTGAAGATAGAGATTATAAAGAGACCCAGTACTTC
.	TRBV6-1	TRBJ1-3	.	CASSVNRVPPGNTIYF	TGTGCCAGCAGTGTAAACAGGGTACCCCCTGGAAACACCATATATTTT
.	TRBV5-5	TRBJ2-5	TRBD1	CASSKGTGGWVGETQYF	TGTGCCAGCAGCAAAGGGACAGGGGGCTGGGTAGGGGAGACCCAGTACTTC
.	TRBV28	TRBJ1-3	.	CASSTTGRGGNTIYF	TGTGCCAGCAGTACAACAGGACGCGGTGGAAACACCATATATTTT
.	TRBV19	TRBJ1-1	.	CASSSVRLLTNTEAFF	TGTGCCAGTAGTAGTGTCAGGTTACTCACGAACACTGAAGCTTTCTTT
.	TRBV19	TRBJ2-2	.	CASSMSPGVTGELFF	TGTGCCAGTAGTATGTCGCCAGGGGTCACCGGGGAGCTGTTTTTT
.	TRBV7-9	TRBJ2-2	TRBD2	CASSLGLAAYTGELFF	TGTGCCAGCAGCTTAGGGCTAGCGGCTTACACCGGGGAGCTGTTTTTT
.	TRBV28	TRBJ2-2	.	CASSYLGELFF	TGTGCCAGCAGTTATCTCGGGGAGCTGTTTTTT